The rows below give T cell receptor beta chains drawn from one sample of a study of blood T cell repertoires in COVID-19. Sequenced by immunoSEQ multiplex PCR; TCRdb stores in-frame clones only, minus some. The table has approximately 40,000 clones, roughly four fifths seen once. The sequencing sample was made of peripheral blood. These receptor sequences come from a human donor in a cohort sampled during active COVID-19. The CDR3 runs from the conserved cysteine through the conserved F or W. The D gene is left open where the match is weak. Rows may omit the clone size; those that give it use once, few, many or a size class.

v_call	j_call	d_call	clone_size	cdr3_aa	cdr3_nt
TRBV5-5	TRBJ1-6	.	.	CASTDFSSYNSPLHF	TGTGCCAGTACTGACTTCAGCTCCTATAATTCACCCCTCCACTTT
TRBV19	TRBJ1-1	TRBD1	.	CASTPGTGGDTEAFF	TGTGCCAGTACCCCCGGGACAGGGGGGGACACTGAAGCTTTCTTT
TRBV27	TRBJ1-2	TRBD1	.	CASSLADRVGGYTF	TGTGCCAGCAGTTTAGCGGACAGGGTTGGAGGCTACACCTTC
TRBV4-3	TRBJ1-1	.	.	CASSHGTGTLNTEAFF	TGCGCCAGCAGCCATGGTACCGGGACATTGAACACTGAAGCTTTCTTT
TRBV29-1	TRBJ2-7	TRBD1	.	CSVAGGGYEQYF	TGCAGCGTTGCAGGGGGCGGCTACGAGCAGTACTTC
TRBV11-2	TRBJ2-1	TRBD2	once	CASSLDSLAGGLREQFF	TGTGCCAGCAGCTTAGATTCTTTAGCGGGGGGGCTAAGGGAGCAGTTCTTC
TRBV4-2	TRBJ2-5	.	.	CASSQGTRTSVETQYF	TGTGCCAGCAGCCAAGGGACTCGTACTTCGGTAGAGACCCAGTACTTC
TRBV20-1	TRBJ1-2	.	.	CSVSTNYGYTF	TGCAGTGTCAGTACAAACTATGGCTACACCTTC
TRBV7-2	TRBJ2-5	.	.	CASSATQGRGTQYF	TGTGCCAGCAGCGCTACACAGGGTCGTGGGACCCAGTACTTC
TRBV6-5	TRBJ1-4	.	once	CASIPGPGNEKLFF	TGTGCCAGCATCCCCGGGCCGGGAAATGAAAAACTGTTTTTT
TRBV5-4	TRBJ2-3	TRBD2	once	CASSYSWERRGVDTQYF	TGTGCCAGCAGCTACTCCTGGGAGAGGCGGGGGGTAGATACGCAGTATTTT
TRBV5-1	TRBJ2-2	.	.	CASSFLAVNTGELFF	TGCGCCAGCAGCTTCCTAGCAGTAAACACCGGGGAGCTGTTTTTT
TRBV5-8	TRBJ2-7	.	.	CASSLGTWLTSTYEQYF	TGTGCCAGCAGCTTGGGGACATGGCTGACCTCTACCTACGAGCAGTACTTC
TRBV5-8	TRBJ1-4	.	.	CASSLDGEKLFF	TGTGCCAGCAGCTTGGACGGTGAAAAACTGTTTTTT
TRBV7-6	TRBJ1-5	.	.	CASSLGGANQPQHF	TGTGCCAGCAGCTTGGGGGGGGCCAATCAGCCCCAGCATTTT
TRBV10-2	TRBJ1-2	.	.	CASSESNRGGGYTF	TGCGCCAGCAGTGAGTCGAATCGGGGAGGGGGCTACACCTTC
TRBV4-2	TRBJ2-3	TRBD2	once	CASSQEFRGREGTDTQYF	TGTGCCAGCAGCCAAGAGTTCCGAGGGCGGGAGGGCACAGATACGCAGTATTTT
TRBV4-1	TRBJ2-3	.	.	CASSQGQGYLDTQYF	TGCGCCAGCAGCCAAGGTCAGGGTTATCTAGATACGCAGTATTTT
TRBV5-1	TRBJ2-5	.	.	CASRGGRTQETQYF	TGCGCCAGCAGGGGGGGGCGAACCCAAGAGACCCAGTACTTC
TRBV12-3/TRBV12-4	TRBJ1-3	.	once	CASSTGQGNTIYF	TGTGCCAGCAGTACCGGACAGGGAAACACCATATATTTT
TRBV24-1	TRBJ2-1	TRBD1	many	CATSDVWGGQGSYNEQFF	TGTGCCACCAGTGACGTCTGGGGGGGACAGGGCTCCTACAATGAGCAGTTCTTC
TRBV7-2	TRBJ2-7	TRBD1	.	CASSLATTGTGYYEQYF	TGTGCCAGCAGCTTAGCCACCACCGGGACAGGATACTACGAGCAGTACTTC
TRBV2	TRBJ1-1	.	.	CASSVNRLNTEAFF	TGTGCCAGCAGTGTGAACAGATTAAACACTGAAGCTTTCTTT
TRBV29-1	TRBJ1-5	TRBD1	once	CSAAKGAGRQPQHF	TGCAGCGCCGCGAAGGGGGCAGGGAGACAGCCCCAGCATTTT
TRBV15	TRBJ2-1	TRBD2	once	CATSTPFGAGGLEAEQFF	TGTGCCACCAGCACCCCCTTTGGGGCGGGGGGGCTGGAAGCGGAGCAGTTCTTC
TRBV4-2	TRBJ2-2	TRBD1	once	CASSYRQGDGELFF	TGTGCCAGCAGCTACCGACAGGGTGACGGGGAGCTGTTTTTT